The rows below give T cell receptor beta chains drawn from one sample of a study of T-cell memory formation after mild COVID-19. From the 5' RACE reads, TCRdb called clonotypes with MiXCR, one entry per CDR3 protein. The sample has 85,000 to 120,000 distinct CDR3 sequences; around 12% are singletons. Sequencing was done on a sample of PBMCs or a T cell subset sorted from them (not recorded which). Receptors were obtained from an adult woman who had mild COVID-19 (a few samples of this study predate the infection). Cell type and time point are not known. The CDR3 runs from the conserved cysteine through the conserved F or W. D genes are given only for firm matches. Some rows mark clone size as missing; the rest say once, few, many or name a class of expanded clone.

>.|TRBV10-3|TRBJ2-7|few
TGTGCCATCAGTGAGCCAGGGACTTCTGGGGCCTACGAGCAGTACTTC
CAISEPGTSGAYEQYF
>.|TRBV6-5|TRBJ2-3|.
TGTGCCAGCAGTGGGAAGATGCGGTCAGATACGCAGTATTTT
CASSGKMRSDTQYF
>TRBD2|TRBV27|TRBJ2-1|few
TGTGCCAGCAGTTTCTGGCGGGGGGATAACAATGAGCAGTTCTTC
CASSFWRGDNNEQFF
>TRBD2|TRBV7-3|TRBJ2-5|.
TGTGCCAGCAGCCCGGCGGGGGGTCGGGAAGAGACCCAGTACTTC
CASSPAGGREETQYF
>.|TRBV9|TRBJ2-7|few
TGTGCCAGCAGCGTGGGGACAACTAGCTACGAGCAGTACTTC
CASSVGTTSYEQYF
>TRBD2|TRBV29-1|TRBJ2-1|few
TGCAGCCTTGTTACTAGCGGCAATGAGCAGTTCTTC
CSLVTSGNEQFF
>TRBD2|TRBV5-6|TRBJ2-3|many
TGTGCCAGCAGCGGAACCGGGACTAGCGGGGTCGTCGGCACAGATACGCAGTATTTT
CASSGTGTSGVVGTDTQYF
>TRBD2|TRBV7-8|TRBJ2-3|few
TGTGCCAGCAGCTTAGGGTCTAGCGGGGGATTCACAGATACGCAGTATTTT
CASSLGSSGGFTDTQYF
>.|TRBV2|TRBJ2-7|.
TGTGCCAGCAGTGAACTAATTGGGCAGTACTACGAGCAGTACTTC
CASSELIGQYYEQYF
>.|TRBV12-3/TRBV12-4|TRBJ1-1|.
TGTGCCAGCAGTTCCGGCCCCGGGACGGTGAACACTGAAGCTTTCTTT
CASSSGPGTVNTEAFF
>TRBD2|TRBV23-1|TRBJ2-1|.
TGCGCCAGCAGTCAATGCGCAGCGGGAGTGAATGAGCAGTTCTTC
CASSQCAAGVNEQFF
>.|TRBV12-5|TRBJ1-1|.
TGTGCTAGTGGTTTGCAGGGGAACACTGAAGCTTTCTTT
CASGLQGNTEAFF
>.|TRBV27|TRBJ2-1|.
TGTGCCAGCAGTTTACACGGGGCCTCCTACAATGAGCAGTTCTTC
CASSLHGASYNEQFF
>.|TRBV5-6|TRBJ2-1|few
TGTGCCAGCAGCTTGGAGGGCCCCTACCGCTCCTACAATGAGCAGTTCTTC
CASSLEGPYRSYNEQFF
>.|TRBV6-7|TRBJ1-5|.
TGTGCCAGCAGTTATAGGGATGCAAATAGCAATCAGCCCCAGCATTTT
CASSYRDANSNQPQHF
>.|TRBV20-1|TRBJ1-4|few
TGCAGTGCCAAGTCCCCGACAGATCTGGAGGAAAAACTGTTTTTT
CSAKSPTDLEEKLFF
>TRBD1|TRBV12-3/TRBV12-4|TRBJ1-2|.
TGTGCCAGCAGTTTGGGGGACAGCCAGGCCACGGGCTATGGCTACACCTTC
CASSLGDSQATGYGYTF
>.|TRBV9|TRBJ2-3|.
TGTGCCAGCAGCGTAGCTGTGGGGAGCACAGATACGCAGTATTTT
CASSVAVGSTDTQYF
>.|TRBV11-2|TRBJ2-3|.
TGTGCCAGCAGCTTACGCAGCCTACAGGGTGCTACGCAGTATTTT
CASSLRSLQGATQYF
>TRBD1|TRBV5-1|TRBJ2-7|few
TGCGCCAGCAGCTCCGGGACAGGCTATACCTACGAGCAGTACTTC
CASSSGTGYTYEQYF
>.|TRBV5-6|TRBJ2-2|few
TGTGCCAGCAGCCGGGGCGGGGAGCTGTTTTTT
CASSRGGELFF
>TRBD2|TRBV11-2|TRBJ2-2|few
TGTGCCAGCAGCGACCCCGGGGGGATGTTTCTTTTGGACACCGGGGAGCTGTTTTTT
CASSDPGGMFLLDTGELFF
>TRBD1|TRBV11-2|TRBJ2-2|.
TGTGCCAGTTCAGGGGGCGACACCGGGGAGCTGTTTTTT
CASSGGDTGELFF
>.|TRBV20-1|TRBJ1-2|few
TGCAGTGCTAGAGCTCAGCCTCCGGGGGGCTATGGCTACACCTTC
CSARAQPPGGYGYTF
>.|TRBV3-1|TRBJ2-7|.
TGTGCCAGCAGCCAAGATGAAGGGACCTACGAGCAGTACTTC
CASSQDEGTYEQYF
>TRBD1|TRBV4-1|TRBJ2-3|few
TGCGCCAGCAGCCACCTCCACGTAACAGGGGGCGGCACAGATACGCAGTATTTT
CASSHLHVTGGGTDTQYF
>.|TRBV5-5|TRBJ2-5|few
TGTGCCAGCAGACACCTGGGGGGGGGCCTACAAGAGACCCAGTACTTC
CASRHLGGGLQETQYF
>.|TRBV21-1|TRBJ2-7|many
TGTGCCAGCAGCAAAGCACCCAGGGGGCTATACGAGCAGTACTTC
CASSKAPRGLYEQYF
>.|TRBV7-6|TRBJ2-5|many
TGTGCCAGCAGCTTAGCGTACGGGGGTGCTGGGGAGACCCAGTACTTC
CASSLAYGGAGETQYF
>.|TRBV5-1|TRBJ2-3|few
TGCGCCAGCAGCTTGGAGGGGCAAAGCGCAGATACGCAGTATTTT
CASSLEGQSADTQYF
>TRBD1|TRBV18|TRBJ2-1|.
TGTGCCAGCTCACCTCCCACAGGGGGCAATGAGCAGTTCTTC
CASSPPTGGNEQFF
>.|TRBV7-9|TRBJ2-7|.
TGTGCCAGCAGCTTTTATGGACGTTACGAGCAGTACTTC
CASSFYGRYEQYF
>TRBD1|TRBV11-3|TRBJ2-3|.
TGTGCCAGCAGCTTCCGACAGGGCCTAGATACGCAGTATTTT
CASSFRQGLDTQYF
>.|TRBV15|TRBJ2-1|.
TGTGCCACCAGTCAAGGGGACCAGCACAAGTTCTTC
CATSQGDQHKFF
>TRBD2|TRBV7-8|TRBJ2-1|few
TGTGCCAGCAGCTTATATGCTAGCGGGCACAATGAGCAGTTCTTC
CASSLYASGHNEQFF
>.|TRBV20-1|TRBJ1-1|few
TGCAGTGCTAGTCAGTCGAGCCCAATAGTCACTGAAGCTTTCTTT
CSASQSSPIVTEAFF
>.|TRBV24-1|TRBJ1-2|once
TGTGCCACCAGTGATTTGCACCGGGGCTACACCTTC
CATSDLHRGYTF
>.|TRBV20-1|TRBJ1-1|.
TGCAGTGCTAGAGCCCCGGACAGGAACACTGAAGCTTTCTTT
CSARAPDRNTEAFF
>.|TRBV14|TRBJ1-3|.
TGTGCCAGCAGCCTTAAACCTCAGGGAGCTGGAAACACCATATATTTT
CASSLKPQGAGNTIYF
>TRBD1|TRBV5-1|TRBJ2-5|few
TGCGCCAGCAGCTTCGGTGGGACAGGACTTGGAGAGACCCAGTACTTC
CASSFGGTGLGETQYF
>.|TRBV7-2|TRBJ2-5|.
TGTGCCAGCAGCTTAGCGGTTACAGGGAGGGAGACCCAGTACTTC
CASSLAVTGRETQYF
>.|TRBV12-3/TRBV12-4|TRBJ2-1|.
TGTGCCAGCAGTTTGGAGGGTAGGCGTAATGAGCAGTTCTTC
CASSLEGRRNEQFF
>.|TRBV12-3/TRBV12-4|TRBJ1-1|.
TGTGCCAGCAGTTTTGGGGTTAGCTACGGAGCTTTCTTT
CASSFGVSYGAFF
>TRBD1|TRBV7-2|TRBJ2-4|few
TGTGCCAGCAGCTCCGGGACAGGGGGCACGGAAGCCAAAAACATTCAGTACTTC
CASSSGTGGTEAKNIQYF
>TRBD2|TRBV4-3|TRBJ2-7|.
TGCGCCAGCAGCCAAGGCCGGGGGGGGTCGTACTACGAGCAGTACTTC
CASSQGRGGSYYEQYF
>.|TRBV5-6|TRBJ2-3|few
TGTGCCAGCAGCTTGGCGGGAATGACAGATACGCAGTATTTT
CASSLAGMTDTQYF
>TRBD2|TRBV15|TRBJ2-3|few
TGTGCCACCAGCAGAGACGACCCGGGACTAGACACAGATACGCAGTATTTT
CATSRDDPGLDTDTQYF
>.|TRBV27|TRBJ2-1|few
TGTGCCAGCAGTTTAGCCCGGAAAATAGGGCAGTTCTTC
CASSLARKIGQFF
>.|TRBV7-2|TRBJ2-1|few
TGTGCCAGCAGCAACTTTTACAATGAGCAGTTCTTC
CASSNFYNEQFF
>TRBD1|TRBV4-1|TRBJ2-7|.
TGCGCCAGCAGCCAGGGGGGACAGGGTTGGGGCGAGCAGTACTTC
CASSQGGQGWGEQYF
>.|TRBV29-1|TRBJ1-1|few
TGCAGCGTTGTAGGTCCAGGGACGGAATGGAACACTGAAGCTTTCTTT
CSVVGPGTEWNTEAFF
>.|TRBV6-5|TRBJ2-7|few
TGTGCCAGTGGTCCCGGGCGGCTTCCCTCCTACGAGCAGTACTTC
CASGPGRLPSYEQYF
>.|TRBV6-5|TRBJ2-1|.
TGTGCCAGCAGTCCCTCGACCTACAATGAGCAGTTCTTC
CASSPSTYNEQFF
>TRBD1|TRBV9|TRBJ2-2|many
TGTGCCAGCAGCGCACAAGGACAGGGTATAACCGGGGAGCTGTTTTTT
CASSAQGQGITGELFF
>TRBD2|TRBV5-1|TRBJ2-3|.
TGCGCCAGCAGCTCGAGGACTAGCGGGAGGCTCACAGATACGCAGTATTTT
CASSSRTSGRLTDTQYF
>.|TRBV6-4|TRBJ2-3|.
TGTGCCAGCAGTGACTTCGGCGGGAGCACAGATACGCAGTATTTT
CASSDFGGSTDTQYF